The 11 T cell receptor beta chains below were found in one sample sequenced in a study of T cell repertoires in cytomegalovirus infection. TCRdb re-derived calls from the reads in MiXCR, one entry per CDR3 protein. The sample contains 300,000 or so distinct CDR3 sequences, around 25% of which appear only once. The specimen sequenced was PBMCs. Receptor source: a human donor in good health (CMV status not recorded). Some clones in this sample may be carry-over from other donors' samples.

This clonotype has a single count. The chain joins TRBV5-8 to TRBJ1-5, with 7 bases that match TRBD1. CDR1 is SGHTS and CDR2 is YDEGEE in the germline V gene. The J segment lost 0 bases and the V segment lost 4 bases, leaving 4 bases of the junction unmatched. This CDR3 spans 15 amino acids. DNA of the CDR3: TGTGCCAGCAGCGAATACAGGGGTAGCAATCAGCCCCAGCATTTT. It translates to CASSEYRGSNQPQHF. Supplemented by reference TRBV5-8 and TRBJ1-5, the full variable domain reads EAGVTQSPTHLIKTRGQQATLRCSPISGHTSVYWYQQALGLGLQFLLWYDEGEERNRGNFPPRFSGRQFPNYSSELNVNALELEDSALYLCASSEYRGSNQPQHFGDGTRLSIL.

The V gene is TRBV20-1, the J gene TRBJ1-1; D gene ambiguous. V was pared by 2 bases and J by 0 bases, with 7 bases between. CDR1 and CDR2 from the germline V gene are DFQATT and SNEGSKA (reference sequence). The CDR3 totals 13 residues. The CDR3 bases are TGCAGTGCTAGAAGGAGACTGAACACTGAAGCTTTCTTT. It is translated as CSARRRLNTEAFF.

This clonotype has just a few counts. The rearrangement uses TRBV12-3 or TRBV12-4 and TRBJ2-5, with a weak D call TRBD1 (6 bases). The CDR3 loop spans 15 amino acids. V shed 1 base and J shed 5 bases, with 14 bases lying between them. CDR3 protein: CASSLEGVALETQYF. The CDR3, as DNA: TGTGCCAGCAGTTTAGAGGGGGTGGCCCTGGAGACCCAGTACTTC.

The CDR3 DNA sequence: TGCGCCAGCAGCTTGGACACGGACTATGGCTACACCTTC. This encodes CASSLDTDYGYTF. V usage is TRBV5-1 and J usage is TRBJ1-2, with D unclear. Per germline, CDR1 SGHRS and CDR2 YFSETQ. The CDR3 totals 13 residues. Trimming stripped 0 bases from V and 3 bases from J, with 6 bases between.

CDR3 loop: CASSLDRQFEHNEQFF. In nucleotides, the CDR3 is TGTGCCAGCAGCTTAGACCGCCAATTCGAGCACAATGAGCAGTTCTTC. This rearrangement joins TRBV7-9 to TRBJ2-1; D is unresolved. Germline CDR1 is SEHNR and CDR2 is FQNEAQ (reference sequence). V was shortened by 1 base and J by 5 bases, with 15 bases between the two germline ends. The CDR3 is 16 amino acids. The full variable domain, completed using reference TRBV7-9 and TRBJ2-1, is DTGVSQNPRHKITKRGQNVTFRCDPISEHNRLYWYRQTLGQGPEFLTYFQNEAQLEKSRLLSDRFSAERPKGSFSTLEIQRTEQGDSAMYLCASSLDRQFEHNEQFFGPGTRLTVL.

The chain is built from TRBV20-1 and TRBJ2-2, with TRBD2 matching over 7 bases. Germline V gives CDR1 DFQATT, CDR2 SNEGSKA (reference sequence). V was clipped by 5 bases and J by 1 base; unmatched bases: 4. This CDR3 region has 14 residues. CDR3 sequence (DNA): TGCAGTGCTTTCCCTAGCGGGAACACCGGGGAGCTGTTTTTT. Encoded protein: CSAFPSGNTGELFF.

In its sample, this clonotype was seen many times. The J gene is TRBJ2-7, the V gene TRBV12-3 or TRBV12-4; 7 bases fit TRBD1. V lost 5 bases and J lost 6; bases outside the gene matches: 10. CDR3 length equals 14 residues. CDR3 residues: CASSQNTGDGEQYF. The CDR3 DNA is TGTGCCAGCAGTCAGAATACAGGGGACGGCGAGCAGTACTTC.

V usage is TRBV5-1 and J usage is TRBJ2-3; the D gene could be TRBD1 or TRBD2 (5 bases each). Trimming cost V 6 bases and J 4 bases, with 15 bases left between them. Germline CDR1 and CDR2: SGHRS and YFSETQ. This CDR3 spans 14 amino acids. The CDR3, as DNA: TGCGCCAGCACGGGGACCCTCGGGGCAGATACGCAGTATTTT. Translated, it gives CASTGTLGADTQYF.

The chain couples TRBV12-3 or TRBV12-4 to TRBJ2-1, with TRBD2 matching 7 bases. The V segment lost 5 bases and the J segment 4 bases; nucleotides outside the gene matches: 8. This CDR3 region has 15 residues. CDR3 residues: CASSTIGRGYNEQFF. The CDR3 DNA reads as TGTGCCAGCAGTACCATCGGGCGGGGGTACAATGAGCAGTTCTTC.

Only a few counts were recorded for this clonotype. This sequence may be a read error, since a much larger clone differs from it by one base. The gene calls are TRBV7-2 and TRBJ2-1; 9 bases map to TRBD2. V was clipped by 3 bases and J by 12 bases; unmatched bases: 15. This CDR3 is built from 16 residues. Germline V gene data show CDR1 as SGHTA and CDR2 as FQGNSA. The CDR3 loop is CASSLRGGGGVGGQFF. CDR3 bases: TGTGCCAGCAGCTTGAGAGGCGGGGGGGGGGTGGGGGGGCAGTTCTTC.

The rearrangement links TRBV28 to TRBJ2-3; weak D call: TRBD2 (5 bases). Germline lookup yields CDR1 MDHEN and CDR2 SYDVKM. The CDR3 is made up of 14 amino acids. Deletions cut 7 bases from V and 2 bases from J, with 13 bases between. CDR3 amino acids: CASTARGDTDTQYF. CDR3 sequence (DNA): TGTGCCAGCACCGCCCGGGGAGACACAGATACGCAGTATTTT. The full variable domain, rest sourced from reference TRBV28 and TRBJ2-3, is DVKVTQSSRYLVKRTGEKVFLECVQDMDHENMFWYRQDPGLGLRLIYFSYDVKMKEKGDIPEGYSVSREKKERFSLILESASTNQTSMYLCASTARGDTDTQYFGPGTRLTVL.